This T cell receptor beta chain is from a study of T cell clones after liver transplantation. Overall study context: In this trial, immunosuppression withdrawal was attempted within 2 years of liver transplant. Patients counted as tolerant after at least one year off all immunosuppression, enzymes not exceeding twice normal.

Germline CDR1 is SGHNT and CDR2 is YENEEA. The CDR3 is made up of 14 amino acids. The V end was cut by 2 bases, the J end by 6 bases, with 12 bases between. General observations from the study: Donor-reactive sequences fell more than third party-reactive ones, suggesting partial deletion. Graft donor-reactive T cells may have migrated into the graft rather than being deleted.

Some clones are missing from TCRdb's copy, which holds only in-frame ones; the method was immunoSEQ multiplex PCR. The profile shows tens of thousands of clones, roughly 70% of them singletons. Worth noting for this clone: Its antigen remains unknown.

The TCR originated in a human patient who received a liver transplant. These T cells may partly come from the graft donor. The sample was CD4+ T cells from blood, taken at the roughly 15-month timepoint. The genes are TRBV11-3 and TRBJ2-3, with TRBD2 as a possible D gene (6 bases). In nucleotides, the CDR3 is TGTGCCAGCAGCTTAAGACTAGAAGACGATACGCAGTATTTT. Translated, it gives CASSLRLEDDTQYF.